This T cell receptor beta chain was observed in a study of OX40 agonist ivuxolimab in advanced cancers. Assay: immunoSEQ multiplex PCR; the TCRdb copy retains only in-frame clones and omits some. This sample yields tens of thousands of clones, of which 65% to 85% are seen a single time; over 20% belongs to the top ten. J gave up 2 bases and V 4 bases, and 5 bases lay outside the gene matches. The CDR3 is 16 residues long. Germline CDR1 and CDR2: LGHNA and YSLEER. The chain combines TRBV4-3 with TRBJ2-5, with 12 bases lining up with TRBD2. Source: CD4+ or CD8+ T cells sorted from blood, taken in a trial of the OX40 agonist ivuxolimab. This sequence originates from an adult with an advanced solid tumor such as melanoma, head and neck, liver or kidney cancer. The CDR3, as DNA: TGCGCCAGCAGCCTTAGACTAGCGGGGGAACAAGAGACCCAGTACTTC. Its protein product is CASSLRLAGEQETQYF.